This TCR beta chain was sequenced in a study of metastatic and nonmetastatic thyroid tumors. Looking at the study overall: Thyroid patients, malignant and benign, had repertoires compared across blood and tumor or nodule tissue.

The study, taken as a whole, reports: The study reportedly found significantly higher TCR beta diversity in malignant thyroid tumors than benign nodules, in blood and tumor.

Sample share makes this clone large. Its antigen is unidentified. Patients underwent thyroid surgery, and none had received any treatment before it. Source study methods: What underpinned the distant-metastasis classifier for papillary thyroid cancer was the set of CDR3 differences across clinicopathological groups. TCRdb re-called clones from the PCR reads using MiXCR. These V and J calls originate from TCRdb's pipeline instead of the authors' own analysis. The sample contains over 30,000 clones, under 20% of which appear only once. The length of the CDR3 is 15 residues. V was pared by 1 base and J by 2 bases, with 3 bases of the junction left unmatched.

This receptor was taken from a female donor with papillary thyroid cancer or a benign thyroid nodule (not recorded which). Some clones in this sample may be carry-over from other donors' samples. Material: tumor tissue. The genes are TRBV12-3 or TRBV12-4 and TRBJ2-3, with 7 bases aligning to TRBD1. Written as DNA, the CDR3 is TGTGCCAGCAGTTTAGAGGGACAGAACACAGATACGCAGTATTTT. This encodes CASSLEGQNTDTQYF.